The next 20 T cell receptor beta chains were all read from a single sample in a study of blood T cell repertoires in COVID-19. Assay: immunoSEQ multiplex PCR; the TCRdb copy retains only in-frame clones and omits some. The repertoire holds some 200,000 clones, with about nine tenths as singletons. Sequencing was performed on PBMCs or T cells enriched from blood (not recorded which). Receptor source: a man aged 30 to 45 in a cohort exposed to, infected with or recovered from COVID-19 (not recorded which).

This clone showed up just a few times. This chain joins TRBV5-5 and TRBJ1-1; 8 positions agree with TRBD1. The CDR3 length is 15 residues. Germline CDR1 SGHKS, CDR2 YYEKEE (reference sequence). V dropped 5 bases and J dropped 0; count of bases not matched to a gene: 6. CDR3 in amino acids: CASRTGVLMNTEAFF. CDR3 DNA: TGTGCCAGCAGGACAGGGGTGCTAATGAACACTGAAGCTTTCTTT. Full variable domain (remainder filled in from reference TRBV5-5 and TRBJ1-1): DAGVTQSPTHLIKTRGQQVTLRCSPISGHKSVSWYQQVLGQGPQFIFQYYEKEERGRGNFPDRFSARQFPNYSSELNVNALLLGDSALYLCASRTGVLMNTEAFFGQGTRLTVV.

In DNA, the CDR3 is TGTGCCAGCAGTTTCCGGGACTTGGCGGGCTACAATGAGCAGTTCTTC. It codes for CASSFRDLAGYNEQFF. J is TRBJ2-1 and V is TRBV27; D is possibly TRBD2 (6 bases). V was pared by 3 bases and J by 3 bases, with 15 bases between. There are 16 residues in the CDR3. CDR1 and CDR2 (germline): MNHEY, SMNVEV (reference sequence).

The rearrangement joins TRBV7-9 to TRBJ2-7, with TRBD2 identical over 7 bases. Looked up from germline, CDR1 is SEHNR and CDR2 is FQNEAQ (reference sequence). The V gene end was trimmed by 4 bases and the J gene end by 2 bases; junction bases not matched to a gene: 5. The CDR3 covers 14 residues. CDR3 bases: TGTGCCAGCAGCTCAGAGCGGGATACCTACGAGCAGTACTTC. Translated: CASSSERDTYEQYF.

This chain uses TRBV10-3 with TRBJ1-1; possible D gene TRBD1, 5 bases. With 4 bases removed from V and 4 bases from J, the gap between germline ends came to 7 bases. The CDR3 has 12 residues. Germline V gene lookup returns CDR1 ENHRY and CDR2 SYGVKD. The CDR3 spells CAISAGITEAFF. In nucleotides, the CDR3 is TGTGCCATCAGTGCAGGGATCACTGAAGCTTTCTTT.

This clone was recorded at least ten times. The V and J genes are TRBV13 and TRBJ2-7, with D maybe TRBD2 (6 bases). This CDR3 is 15 amino acids long. The V and J ends lost 2 bases and 7 bases respectively, with 18 bases between them. Germline CDR1 and CDR2: PRHDT and FYEKMQ (reference sequence). In DNA, the CDR3 is TGTGCCAGCAGCTTAAGGCCAGGGATGGGGGGAGAGCAGTACTTC. This translates into CASSLRPGMGGEQYF. The variable domain in full, with the rest retrieved from reference TRBV13 and TRBJ2-7, is AAGVIQSPRHLIKEKRETATLKCYPIPRHDTVYWYQQGPGQDPQFLISFYEKMQSDKGSIPDRFSAQQFSDYHSELNMSSLELGDSALYFCASSLRPGMGGEQYFGPGTRLTVT.

This clone turned up a few times. The chain is built from TRBV12-5 and TRBJ1-1; no firm D call. Germline V CDR1 and CDR2: LGHNT, FRNRAP. V lost 2 bases and J 2 bases, leaving 6 bases between the germline ends. The CDR3 has 13 residues. CDR3 residues: CASGLSFNTEAFF. The CDR3 DNA reads TGTGCTAGTGGTTTGTCGTTTAACACTGAAGCTTTCTTT.

V is TRBV6-2 or TRBV6-3 and J is TRBJ2-1; tentatively, D is TRBD2 (6 bases). V dropped 4 bases and J dropped 0 bases, with 10 bases sitting between them. Per the germline V gene, CDR1 is MNHEY and CDR2 is SVGEGT. This CDR3 comprises 15 residues. CDR3 in amino acids: CASSSAGSSYNEQFF. The CDR3 region has the DNA TGTGCCAGCAGTTCAGCCGGGAGCTCCTACAATGAGCAGTTCTTC.

J is TRBJ1-4 and V is TRBV7-8; 10 nucleotides match TRBD1. The J segment lost 4 bases and the V segment lost 8 bases, leaving 10 bases of the junction unmatched. Germline V gives CDR1 SGHVS, CDR2 FQNEAQ. This CDR3 spans 16 amino acids. The CDR3 here is CASSSPGTGVNEKLFF. The DNA for the CDR3 is TGTGCCAGCTCTTCCCCGGGGACAGGGGTTAATGAAAAACTGTTTTTT.

The V gene is TRBV4-3, the J gene TRBJ1-2, with D perhaps matching TRBD1 (6 bases). The CDR3 covers 12 residues. Trimming took off 5 bases at V and 7 bases at J, with 11 bases between the two ends. Germline lookup yields CDR1 LGHNA and CDR2 YSLEER. CDR3 sequence: CASSTRGLGYTF. CDR3 sequence (DNA): TGCGCCAGCAGCACCAGGGGTCTTGGCTACACCTTC.

The V and J genes are TRBV6-5 and TRBJ2-7; D is possibly TRBD2 (6 bases). V lost 8 bases, J lost 2 bases, and 16 bases lay in between. The CDR3 covers 14 residues. The V gene's germline CDR1 is MNHEY and CDR2 SVGAGI. CDR3 sequence: CASWEKASAYEQYF. DNA of the CDR3: TGTGCCAGCTGGGAAAAGGCTAGCGCCTACGAGCAGTACTTC.

Here the CDR3 DNA reads TGTGCCAGTAGTATGGCCTGGAACACTGAAGCTTTCTTT. Translating gives CASSMAWNTEAFF. This chain joins TRBV19 and TRBJ1-1; D uncertain. The CDR3 runs to 13 residues. Trimming shortened V by 3 bases and J by 1 base, and 6 bases separated the two germline ends. Germline loops: CDR1 LNHDA, CDR2 SQIVND (reference sequence).

The CDR3 reads CSVLNWDRGGEAFF. The DNA for the CDR3 is TGCAGCGTTTTGAATTGGGACAGGGGTGGGGAAGCTTTCTTT. The chain couples TRBV29-1 to TRBJ1-1; 10 nucleotides line up with TRBD1. Germline V gene lookup returns CDR1 SQVTM and CDR2 ANQGSEA. The junction had 11 bases not matched to a gene; V was cut back by 5 bases and J by 8 bases. There are 14 residues in the CDR3.

This clone was counted a few times. The chain is built from TRBV21-1 and TRBJ1-2; the table's D gene call, TRBD1, was not cross checked with the DNA. TRBV21-1 is described as a pseudogene. This CDR3 has 14 residues. The chain's CDR3 is CASSKDRPNYGYTF. The CDR3 coding sequence is TGTGCCAGCAGCAAGGACAGGCCTAACTATGGCTACACCTTC.

This chain uses TRBV21-1 with TRBJ2-1; the table gives TRBD2 as D, unverified against the DNA. TRBV21-1 is reported as a pseudogene. The CDR3 consists of 17 residues. CDR3 residues: CASSLPTPSYYYNEQFF. The CDR3 DNA follows: TGTGCCAGCAGCCTACCGACTCCTAGTTACTACTACAATGAGCAGTTCTTC.

The J gene is TRBJ2-6, the V gene TRBV21-1; the table's TRBD2 call for D was not verified on the DNA. TRBV21-1 is shown as a pseudogene. This CDR3 has 17 amino acids. CDR3 nucleotides: TGTGCCAGCAGCGTTGGGTGGGGAGTCGCTGGGGCCAACGTCCTGACTTTC. The encoded protein is CASSVGWGVAGANVLTF.

The chain carries TRBV19 and TRBJ2-6, with a weak D call TRBD2 (7 bases). V lost 5 bases, J lost 4 bases, and 18 bases lay in between. CDR3 length: 17 amino acids. Germline V gene sequence: CDR1 LNHDA, CDR2 SQIVND (reference sequence). The DNA of the CDR3 is TGTGCCAGTAGTCCCCTTCCGGGGGGCAACGGGGCCAACGTCCTGACTTTC. Its protein product is CASSPLPGGNGANVLTF.

This sequence joins TRBV27 and TRBJ2-3; D is possibly TRBD1 (6 bases). V was clipped by 9 bases and J by 5 bases, with 9 bases between them. CDR3 length equals 11 residues. Germline CDR1 is MNHEY and CDR2 is SMNVEV (reference sequence). The CDR3 DNA is TGTGCCAGTCCGACAGGAGATACGCAGTATTTT. It translates to CASPTGDTQYF.

J is TRBJ1-4 and V is TRBV25-1; TRBD1 matches 11 bases. J lost 7 bases, V lost 10 bases, and 17 bases had no gene match. This CDR3 spans 17 amino acids. Germline CDR1 reads MGHDK; CDR2 reads SYGVNS. The chain's CDR3 is CATPGRTGGAWGEKLFF. The CDR3 DNA is TGTGCCACCCCGGGAAGGACAGGGGGCGCTTGGGGTGAAAAACTGTTTTTT.

The J gene is TRBJ1-5, the V gene TRBV6-5, with D hard to call. The germline V gene has CDR1 MNHEY and CDR2 SVGAGI. Trimming removed 6 bases from V and 0 bases from J, with 12 bases in between. The CDR3 has 15 residues. The CDR3 nucleotides read TGTGCCAGCAGCCAGAACCCTCGTAGCAATCAGCCCCAGCATTTT. This encodes CASSQNPRSNQPQHF.

This clone was picked up one time. The chain links TRBV7-3 to TRBJ2-2; 11 bases match TRBD2. The CDR3 has 15 amino acids. Germline values: CDR1 SGHTA, CDR2 FQGTGA. J lost 6 bases, V lost 2 bases, and 2 bases had no gene match. The CDR3 reads CASSLLLAGAGELFF. CDR3 nucleotides: TGTGCCAGCAGCTTATTACTAGCGGGAGCCGGGGAGCTGTTTTTT.